This T cell receptor (beta chain) was captured by sequencing in a study of OX40 agonist ivuxolimab in advanced cancers. Background on the whole study: Ivuxolimab was an agonistic, fully human IgG2 monoclonal antibody directed against OX40 (CD134), a costimulatory receptor. Intravenous ivuxolimab was administered to patients every 2 weeks at six dose levels: 0.01, 0.1, 0.3, 1.5, 3 and 10 mg/kg. Of the roughly 52 dose-escalation patients, hepatocellular carcinoma was present in around 20, melanoma in approximately 15, renal cell carcinoma in 9 and head and neck cancer in 9. A male proportion of 75% to 85% and a mean age of around 60 years, ranging from roughly 23 to 85, were recorded for the dose-escalation cohort. Patients were allowed to have had prior anti-PD-1, anti-PD-L1 or anti-CTLA-4 therapy, and 30% to 40% of the dose-escalation patients had been treated with checkpoint inhibitors. Partial responses occurred in three dose-escalation patients, of whom one had hepatocellular carcinoma and two had cutaneous melanoma. Peripheral TCRbeta sequencing was intended to test whether TCR sequence diversity was altered and clonal T-cell expansion was caused by ivuxolimab. The monotherapy dose-escalation portion (N of about 49 patients) of the phase I ivuxolimab trial is reported in the paper. On the study overall, not on this receptor specifically: Partial responders in the 0.1-3.0 mg/kg groups had among the lowest normalized peripheral clonal expansion, especially among CD8+ T cells. Clonal expansion of both CD4+ and CD8+ blood T cells was observed from baseline to week 6 at doses 0.1 to 3.0 mg/kg. The antigen specificity of the clonally expanded peripheral T cells was not determined. Low levels of normalized T-cell clonal expansion were also seen in some patients who did not respond. After ivuxolimab, more expanded clones were found on average in CD8+ T cells than in CD4+ T cells.

Germline trimming amounts to 3 bases on V and 10 bases on J, with 11 as the count of junction bases outside the gene matches. The CDR3, cysteine through phenylalanine, is 15 amino acids long. The retained sequence is limited to the CDR3, 45 bases, with the frame set at the first base. CDR1 and CDR2 are drawn from the germline V gene (reference sequence): GTSNPN, SVGIG. To sequence the TCRbeta CDR3 region, genomic DNA was isolated from the sorted cells. The immunoSEQ Assay was used for sequencing of TCRbeta CDR3 regions. Not all clones reach the TCRdb copy of this immuneACCESS table, which keeps in-frame sequences only. Checked studies attribute under half of the gap to unresolved V genes and leave the rest unexplained. This sample has 85,000 to 100,000 clones in its table, and approximately 93% of those were observed once. The top ten constitute roughly 0.27% of the sample. With regard to this clone: The antigen this receptor binds is unknown. Base qualities are not provided; no much larger clone lies one nucleotide away.

Patients with a history of autoimmune disease or receiving systemic immunosuppression were excluded from the trial. Peripheral blood for TCR sequencing was drawn from every dose cohort at baseline, at cycle 4 day 1 and at cycle 7 day 1. The samples were drawn from a first-in-human, open-label, multicenter phase I dose-escalation trial of ivuxolimab. Adults with locally advanced or metastatic head and neck squamous cell, hepatocellular, melanoma or renal cell carcinoma were enrolled in the trial. Before TCR sequencing, CD4+ T cells and CD8+ T cells from peripheral blood were sorted into separate populations.

The source was CD4+ or CD8+ T cells sorted from blood, collected in a trial of the OX40 agonist ivuxolimab. The chain is encoded by TRBV30 joined to TRBJ1-6; 8 nucleotides in the junction match TRBD1. The receptor comes from an adult with an advanced solid tumor such as melanoma, head and neck, liver or kidney cancer. The DNA is as follows: TGTGCCTGGAGGGACAGGGAAGACTGGGTCTCACCCCTCCACTTT. Translated, it reads CAWRDREDWVSPLHF. Where the CDR3 stops, the reference TRBV30 and TRBJ1-6 genes take over; the full variable domain is SQTIHQWPATLVQPVGSPLSLECTVEGTSNPNLYWYRQAAGRGLQLLFYSVGIGQISSEVPQNLSASRPQDRQFILSSKKLLLSDSGFYLCAWRDREDWVSPLHFGNGTRLTVT.